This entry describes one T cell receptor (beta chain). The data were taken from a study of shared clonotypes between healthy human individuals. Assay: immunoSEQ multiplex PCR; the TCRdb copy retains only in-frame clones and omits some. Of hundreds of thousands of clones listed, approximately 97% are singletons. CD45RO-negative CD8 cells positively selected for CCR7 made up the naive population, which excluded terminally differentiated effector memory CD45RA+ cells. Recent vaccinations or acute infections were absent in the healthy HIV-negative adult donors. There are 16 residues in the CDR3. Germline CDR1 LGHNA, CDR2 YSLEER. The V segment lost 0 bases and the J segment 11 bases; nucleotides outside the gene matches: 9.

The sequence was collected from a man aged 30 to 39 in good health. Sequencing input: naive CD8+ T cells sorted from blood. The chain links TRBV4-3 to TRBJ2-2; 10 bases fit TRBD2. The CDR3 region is CASSQDRASGRSELFF. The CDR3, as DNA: TGCGCCAGCAGCCAAGATCGGGCTAGCGGGAGATCCGAGCTGTTTTTT.